Following are 19 T cell receptor beta chains from one sample sequenced in a study of cytomegalovirus exposure and HLA in healthy donors. It was with 60 Vbeta and 13 Jbeta primers that the PCR ran. Sequencing used immunoSEQ multiplex PCR; TCRdb keeps in-frame clones, though not all of them. The table records more than 90,000 clones, 70% of them present only once. Input material: PBMCs. The source is a man younger than 40 in good health and CMV-seropositive.

In this sample, this clone turned up a few times. This chain uses TRBV2 with TRBJ1-1, with D possibly TRBD1 on 6 matching bases. The ends were cut back, 6 bases at V and 1 base at J, with 15 bases in the middle. Germline V gene data show CDR1 as SNHLY and CDR2 as FYNNEI. The length of the CDR3 is 15 residues. The CDR3 DNA reads TGTGCCAGCAGGGTGGATAGGGGGGGGAACACTGAAGCTTTCTTT. This sequence encodes CASRVDRGGNTEAFF.

In DNA, the CDR3 is TGTGCCAGCAGTTTAGCAGGGGGCCGCACTGAAGCTTTCTTT. It specifies CASSLAGGRTEAFF. The V and J genes are TRBV27 and TRBJ1-1; TRBD1 agrees at 8 bases. The CDR3 has 14 residues. The ends lost 2 bases at V and 4 bases at J; junction bases unmatched: 3. Germline CDR1 is MNHEY and CDR2 is SMNVEV (reference sequence).

The chain uses TRBV25-1 and TRBJ1-2; 7 positions match TRBD1. The J segment lost 8 bases and the V segment lost 7 bases, leaving 7 bases of the junction unmatched. The CDR3 has 12 amino acids. In germline, CDR1 is MGHDK, CDR2 SYGVNS. The CDR3 DNA follows: TGTGCCAGCAAAAGTCAGGGGGGCGGCTACACCTTC. Amino acids: CASKSQGGGYTF.

This sequence joins TRBV20-1 and TRBJ2-3; no clear D. Germline V gene data show CDR1 as DFQATT and CDR2 as SNEGSKA (reference sequence). The CDR3 spans 10 residues. V shed 5 bases and J shed 2 bases, with 2 bases lying between them. CDR3 nucleotide sequence: TGCAGTGCTCTCACAGATACGCAGTATTTT. It yields the protein CSALTDTQYF.

The genes are TRBV29-1 and TRBJ1-1, with 7 positions matching TRBD1. The J segment lost 1 base and the V segment lost 6 bases, leaving 8 bases of the junction unmatched. The CDR3 has 14 residues. Germline V gives CDR1 SQVTM, CDR2 ANQGSEA. CDR3 sequence reads: CSVRDSRGNTEAFF. The DNA of the CDR3 is TGCAGCGTCAGGGACAGTCGAGGGAACACTGAAGCTTTCTTT.

This rearrangement joins TRBV6-5 to TRBJ1-2; D may be TRBD1 (5 bases). The V gene's germline CDR1 is MNHEY and CDR2 SVGAGI. V was shortened by 7 bases and J by 6 bases, with 18 bases between the two germline ends. The CDR3 consists of 14 residues. The CDR3: CASKYPGSGDGYTF. CDR3 coding DNA: TGTGCCAGCAAATATCCGGGTTCGGGGGATGGCTACACCTTC.

The CDR3 DNA sequence: TGTGCCAGCCATGGGACTAGCGGGCTAAGCTCCTACAATGAGCAGTTCTTC. This codes for CASHGTSGLSSYNEQFF. The chain couples TRBV7-9 to TRBJ2-1; TRBD2 agrees at 12 bases. This CDR3 region has 17 residues. J lost 0 bases, V lost 8 bases, and 8 bases had no gene match. CDR1 is SEHNR and CDR2 is FQNEAQ in the germline V gene (reference sequence).

J is TRBJ2-7 and V is TRBV11-2; D ambiguous. This CDR3 comprises 15 residues. V lost 5 bases and J lost 0, with 14 bases in between. CDR1 is SGHAT, CDR2 FQNNGV, per germline. The CDR3 sequence is CASSLYVKSSYEQYF. The CDR3, as DNA: TGTGCCAGCAGCCTCTACGTTAAGAGCTCCTACGAGCAGTACTTC.

This clone has only a few counts. The chain employs TRBV4-1 and TRBJ1-6; unclear D gene. Germline CDR1 MGHRA, CDR2 YSYEKL. The CDR3 loop spans 17 amino acids. V lost 0 bases, J lost 11 bases, and 20 bases lay in between. This chain's CDR3 is CASSQEPRVARIPPLHF. CDR3 sequence (DNA): TGCGCCAGCAGCCAAGAGCCCCGGGTAGCGCGGATCCCACCCCTCCACTTT.

This clone has just one count. This sequence joins TRBV5-1 and TRBJ2-7, with 7 nucleotides matching TRBD1. J gave up 2 bases and V 4 bases, and 9 bases lay outside the gene matches. This CDR3 has 15 residues. From germline, CDR1 is SGHRS and CDR2 YFSETQ. The CDR3 DNA sequence: TGCGCCAGCAGCCCCGGACAGGCACGAGCCTACGAGCAGTACTTC. This gives the protein CASSPGQARAYEQYF.

This clone came up once. The chain links TRBV7-9 to TRBJ1-2; D is unclear. The CDR3 spans 13 residues. The germline gives CDR1 SEHNR, CDR2 FQNEAQ (reference sequence). V gave up 6 bases and J gave up 5 bases, with 13 bases separating them. CDR3 sequence: CASSAIAQYGYTF. The CDR3 DNA sequence: TGTGCCAGCAGTGCGATAGCACAATATGGCTACACCTTC.

This clone has a single count. V is TRBV7-9 and J is TRBJ2-3; 9 positions agree with TRBD2. Germline loops: CDR1 SEHNR, CDR2 FQNEAQ (reference sequence). Trimming at V came to 8 bases and at J to 5 bases, leaving 14 bases not matched to a gene. The CDR3 runs to 16 residues. The chain's CDR3 is CASAEGGGRAGDTQYF. The CDR3 coding sequence is TGTGCCAGCGCAGAGGGGGGCGGGAGGGCAGGAGATACGCAGTATTTT.

This clone was counted between two and nine times. V usage is TRBV7-2 and J usage is TRBJ2-7, with 8 bases fitting TRBD2. The CDR3 covers 18 residues. CDR1 and CDR2 (germline): SGHTA, FQGNSA. Trimming at V came to 0 bases and at J to 4 bases, leaving 14 bases not matched to a gene. CDR3 in DNA: TGTGCCAGCAGCTTAGCGTGCGAAACGGGAATAGCGGGATACGAGCAGTACGTC. Encoded protein: CASSLACETGIAGYEQYV.

J is TRBJ2-1 and V is TRBV12-5, with 8 bases that match TRBD2. The CDR3 length is 18 residues. Per germline, CDR1 LGHNT and CDR2 FRNRAP. Unmatched junction bases numbered 16, after V lost 3 bases and J lost 6 bases. This CDR3 is CASGFSLQSGRGVNEQFF. CDR3 DNA sequence: TGTGCTAGTGGTTTCTCCCTCCAGAGCGGGAGAGGGGTCAATGAGCAGTTCTTC.

CDR3 DNA: TGCGCCAGCGGCTACGCCAGGGAAGGCAATCAGCCCCAGCATTTT. It yields the protein CASGYAREGNQPQHF. V is TRBV4-1 and J is TRBJ1-5, with D possibly TRBD1 on 5 matching bases. Germline lookup yields CDR1 MGHRA and CDR2 YSYEKL. The CDR3 totals 15 residues. Trimming took 8 bases from V and 2 from J, leaving 16 bases between them.

In its sample, this clone was seen a few times. The J gene is TRBJ1-2, the V gene TRBV6-5, with a tentative D call TRBD1 (6 bases). CDR3 size: 14 residues. In germline, CDR1 is MNHEY, CDR2 SVGAGI. V was trimmed by 7 bases and J by 2 bases, leaving 14 bases between them. In DNA, the CDR3 is TGTGCCAGCAAGGTGCAGCAGGGGAACTATGGCTACACCTTC. Translated, it gives CASKVQQGNYGYTF.

The V gene is TRBV5-5, the J gene TRBJ1-1; 10 positions match TRBD1. The germline gives CDR1 SGHKS, CDR2 YYEKEE (reference sequence). V shed 3 bases and J 4 bases; nucleotides not matched to a gene: 9. The CDR3 is 16 residues long. CDR3 bases: TGTGCCAGCAGCTCTCGACAGGGGGCGTTCAGCACTGAAGCTTTCTTT. It specifies CASSSRQGAFSTEAFF.

This clone showed up just once. The chain has TRBV6-1 and TRBJ2-5; D perhaps matches TRBD1 (5 bases). The CDR3 spans 15 residues. From germline, CDR1 is MNHNS and CDR2 SASEGT. The germline V and J ends were trimmed by 2 bases and 5 bases, with 15 bases remaining between them. Here the CDR3 reads CASSEIGRVRETQYF. The CDR3 DNA follows: TGTGCCAGCAGTGAAATCGGCAGGGTACGGGAGACCCAGTACTTC.

The rearrangement uses TRBV5-6 and TRBJ2-3, with 11 bases identical to TRBD2. Losses at the gene ends were 3 bases for V and 7 bases for J; bases not matched to a gene: 10. The germline gives CDR1 SGHDT, CDR2 YYEEEE. The length of the CDR3 is 16 residues. The CDR3 sequence: CASSSVLAGDRNTQYF. CDR3 nucleotides: TGTGCCAGCAGCTCAGTACTAGCGGGAGATCGGAATACGCAGTATTTT.